The 29 T cell receptor beta chains below were found in one sample sequenced in a study of blood T cell repertoires in COVID-19. The repertoire was sequenced with immunoSEQ multiplex PCR; TCRdb's copy has only in-frame clones and lacks some. This table holds roughly 200,000 clones, 88% found once. The material sequenced was peripheral blood. All receptors come from a woman aged 25 to 39 with acute or convalescent COVID-19.

V is TRBV18 and J is TRBJ2-2; 11 positions agree with TRBD2. Unmatched junction bases numbered 5, after V lost 6 bases and J lost 5 bases. CDR1 KGHSH and CDR2 LQKENI come from the germline V gene. This CDR3 contains 15 residues. The CDR3 DNA reads TGTGCCAGCTCGCTAGCGGGAGGATCGACCGGGGAGCTGTTTTTT. Translating gives CASSLAGGSTGELFF. Full variable domain (remainder filled in from reference TRBV18 and TRBJ2-2): NAGVMQNPRHLVRRRGQEARLRCSPMKGHSHVYWYRQLPEEGLKFMVYLQKENIIDESGMPKERFSAEFPKEGPSILRIQQVVRGDSAAYFCASSLAGGSTGELFFGEGSRLTVL.

The count of this clone is one. The rearrangement joins TRBV6-5 to TRBJ1-1, with D possibly being TRBD1 (6 bases). Deletions cut 5 bases from V and 4 bases from J, with 11 bases between. CDR3 size: 13 residues. Germline values: CDR1 MNHEY, CDR2 SVGAGI. The CDR3: CASSPDRSTEAFF. In DNA, the CDR3 is TGTGCCAGCAGTCCCGACAGGAGCACTGAAGCTTTCTTT.

The chain employs TRBV2 and TRBJ2-7; 10 bases agree with TRBD1. The V segment lost 1 base and the J segment 4 bases; nucleotides outside the gene matches: 1. The germline V gene has CDR1 SNHLY and CDR2 FYNNEI. The CDR3 runs to 14 residues. In nucleotides, the CDR3 is TGTGCCAGCAGTGAAGGGGGACAGGGGTACGAGCAGTACTTC. It codes for CASSEGGQGYEQYF.

The rearrangement uses TRBV5-1 and TRBJ2-7; 8 nucleotides line up with TRBD2. The J segment lost 0 bases and the V segment lost 8 bases, leaving 7 bases of the junction unmatched. Germline CDR1 is SGHRS and CDR2 is YFSETQ. The CDR3 is 14 amino acids. The CDR3 spells CASRPGLGSYEQYF. In DNA, the CDR3 is TGCGCCAGTAGACCGGGACTAGGCTCCTACGAGCAGTACTTC.

Written as DNA, the CDR3 is TGTGCCAGCAGCCAAGGTGTCGGCAATGAGCAGTTCTTC. Its protein product is CASSQGVGNEQFF. The J gene is TRBJ2-1, the V gene TRBV3-1 (or the pseudogene TRBV3-2); D remains unclear. With 1 base removed from V and 6 bases from J, the gap between germline ends came to 7 bases. Germline V gene lookup returns CDR1 LGHDT and CDR2 YNNKEL (reference sequence). There are 13 residues in the CDR3.

The chain uses TRBV4-1 and TRBJ2-3; 7 bases are a match to TRBD2. The length of the CDR3 is 12 residues. The V and J ends lost 4 bases and 5 bases, in that order; junction bases with no gene match: 0. Germline V gene sequence: CDR1 MGHRA, CDR2 YSYEKL. The CDR3: CASSRTRDTQYF. The DNA of the CDR3 is TGCGCCAGCAGCCGGACTAGAGATACGCAGTATTTT.

Written as DNA, the CDR3 is TGTGCCAGCAGTGACAGGGTTTCACCCCTCCACTTT. Its protein product is CASSDRVSPLHF. V is TRBV2 and J is TRBJ1-6, with D perhaps matching TRBD1 (5 bases). CDR3 length: 12 amino acids. Germline V gene sequence: CDR1 SNHLY, CDR2 FYNNEI. V was cut by 3 bases and J by 9 bases, with 6 bases left in between.

The chain carries TRBV6-5 and TRBJ2-5; D might be TRBD1 (5 bases). Germline CDR1 MNHEY, CDR2 SVGAGI. The CDR3 runs 13 residues. Trimming removed 7 bases from V and 2 bases from J, with 11 bases in between. CDR3 sequence (DNA): TGTGCCAGCACAGACAGACCTCAAGAGACCCAGTACTTC. Translated: CASTDRPQETQYF.

This clone was counted only a few times. V and J are TRBV7-9 and TRBJ2-2; D is perhaps TRBD2 (5 bases). The germline V and J ends were trimmed by 8 bases and 6 bases, with 16 bases remaining between them. The CDR3 is made up of 14 amino acids. Per the germline V gene, CDR1 is SEHNR and CDR2 is FQNEAQ (reference sequence). The CDR3 here is CASAGIGDAGELFF. The CDR3 DNA reads as TGTGCCAGCGCCGGGATCGGGGATGCCGGGGAGCTGTTTTTT. Using reference TRBV7-9 and TRBJ2-2 for the parts outside the CDR3, the full variable domain is DTGVSQNPRHKITKRGQNVTFRCDPISEHNRLYWYRQTLGQGPEFLTYFQNEAQLEKSRLLSDRFSAERPKGSFSTLEIQRTEQGDSAMYLCASAGIGDAGELFFGEGSRLTVL.

The chain is built from TRBV19 and TRBJ2-3; D may be TRBD1 (5 bases). The length of the CDR3 is 13 residues. V lost 7 bases, J lost 2 bases, and 10 bases lay in between. Germline V CDR1 and CDR2: LNHDA, SQIVND (reference sequence). The CDR3 loop is CASTTEHTDTQYF. CDR3 DNA: TGTGCCAGTACGACAGAACACACAGATACGCAGTATTTT.

The chain recombines TRBV5-1 with TRBJ2-7, with D maybe TRBD2 (5 bases). The CDR3 sequence is 12 residues long. The V end lost 4 bases, the J end lost 5 bases, and 10 bases lay between the germline ends. Germline CDR1 and CDR2: SGHRS and YFSETQ. Here the CDR3 DNA reads TGCGCCAGCAGCGCCGGAGCGGACGAGCAGTACTTC. This sequence encodes CASSAGADEQYF.

This clone was observed a handful of times. V usage is TRBV30 and J usage is TRBJ1-5, with TRBD1 matching over 7 bases. V gave up 5 bases and J gave up 2 bases; unmatched junction bases: 6. CDR1 is GTSNPN and CDR2 is SVGIG in the germline V gene (reference sequence). The CDR3 is 14 amino acids. The CDR3 bases are TGTGCCTGGTCGACAGGGTCCGGCAATCAGCCCCAGCATTTT. Translated, it gives CAWSTGSGNQPQHF.

V usage is TRBV6-1 and J usage is TRBJ1-5; D not certain. The CDR3 spans 14 residues. V dropped 3 bases and J dropped 6 bases, with 12 bases sitting between them. Per the germline V gene, CDR1 is MNHNS and CDR2 is SASEGT. CDR3 DNA sequence: TGTGCCAGCAGTGATGGGCGGAGGCTTCAGCCCCAGCATTTT. Amino acids: CASSDGRRLQPQHF.

The chain employs TRBV7-6 and TRBJ2-3; TRBD2 matches 13 bases. Germline CDR1 is SGHVS and CDR2 is FNYEAQ. After removal of 4 bases from V and 3 bases from J, the junction contained 1 base not matched to a gene. The CDR3 has 15 amino acids. As DNA, the CDR3 is TGTGCCAGCAGCTGGACTAGCGGGAGTACAGATACGCAGTATTTT. It codes for CASSWTSGSTDTQYF.

The CDR3: CASSFNPLTGSIQYF. CDR3 nucleotide sequence: TGTGCCAGCAGTTTTAACCCCTTGACAGGGAGCATTCAGTACTTC. The rearrangement uses TRBV28 and TRBJ2-4, with TRBD1 matching 7 bases. The CDR3 runs 15 residues. Germline loops: CDR1 MDHEN, CDR2 SYDVKM. V was pared by 3 bases and J by 9 bases, with 11 bases of the junction left unmatched.

The V call is TRBV9, the J call TRBJ2-3; D remains unclear. The CDR3 spans 13 residues. Trimming removed 4 bases at V and 4 bases at J, with 10 bases between. Germline CDR1 SGDLS, CDR2 YYNGEE. CDR3 nucleotide sequence: TGTGCCAGCAGCCTTGGGCCCGCAGATACGCAGTATTTT. It specifies CASSLGPADTQYF.

CDR3 amino acids: CASQRSGNTEAFF. As DNA, the CDR3 is TGTGCCAGCCAGCGGTCGGGGAACACTGAAGCTTTCTTT. The chain recombines TRBV14 with TRBJ1-1; D remains ambiguous. Germline assignment: CDR1 SGHDN and CDR2 FVKESK. This CDR3 is built from 13 residues. The V end was cut by 8 bases, the J end by 1 base, with 11 bases between.

CDR3: CATSTRQGETGANVLTF. Written as DNA, the CDR3 is TGTGCCACCAGCACCCGACAGGGGGAGACTGGGGCCAACGTCCTGACTTTC. This sequence joins TRBV15 and TRBJ2-6; 9 bases align to TRBD1. The CDR3 extends over 17 amino acids. With 4 bases clipped from V and 2 bases from J, the junction kept 6 bases outside the gene matches. Germline loops: CDR1 LNHNV, CDR2 YYDKDF (reference sequence).

The chain joins TRBV29-1 to TRBJ2-3; possible D gene TRBD2, 5 bases. Germline CDR1 is SQVTM and CDR2 is ANQGSEA. The CDR3 is 11 residues long. V gave up 7 bases and J gave up 6 bases, with 11 bases separating them. CDR3 bases: TGCAGCGCCGGACTGTCGGATACGCAGTATTTT. Protein sequence: CSAGLSDTQYF.

V usage is TRBV5-1 and J usage is TRBJ1-2; no firm D call. There are 15 residues in the CDR3. Trimming removed 1 base from V and 5 bases from J, with 15 bases in between. Per the germline V gene, CDR1 is SGHRS and CDR2 is YFSETQ. CDR3 nucleotides: TGCGCCAGCAGCTTGACCGGGGAACAGTCATATGGCTACACCTTC. Translation: CASSLTGEQSYGYTF.

The chain joins TRBV5-1 to TRBJ1-6; the D gene is possibly TRBD1 (6 bases). This CDR3 is 14 amino acids long. Trimming took off 5 bases at V and 7 bases at J, with 13 bases between the two ends. CDR1 is SGHRS, CDR2 YFSETQ, per germline. Here the CDR3 reads CASRPGGGNSPLHF. The DNA of the CDR3 is TGCGCCAGCAGACCTGGCGGGGGCAATTCACCCCTCCACTTT.

This chain joins TRBV27 and TRBJ2-7, with a tentative D call TRBD1 (6 bases). This CDR3 has 16 amino acids. The V end was cut by 4 bases, the J end by 0 bases, with 16 bases between. Germline V CDR1 and CDR2: MNHEY, SMNVEV (reference sequence). The CDR3 nucleotides read TGTGCCAGCAGTTCCCAGGGGCGGGTCGTCTCCTACGAGCAGTACTTC. Protein: CASSSQGRVVSYEQYF.

Only one count was recorded for this clone. This chain connects TRBV28 to TRBJ1-4; D is possibly TRBD1 (6 bases). From germline, CDR1 is MDHEN and CDR2 SYDVKM. CDR3 length: 14 amino acids. Trimming removed 8 bases from V and 7 bases from J, with 17 bases in between. CDR3 sequence reads: CASGLWGGGEKLFF. As DNA, the CDR3 is TGTGCCAGCGGACTTTGGGGGGGCGGTGAAAAACTGTTTTTT.

A single count supports this clone. It may be a read error: a sequence one base away is much more abundant. This chain connects TRBV9 to TRBJ2-3, with a tentative D call TRBD2 (6 bases). V lost 3 bases and J 0 bases, leaving 8 bases between the germline ends. This CDR3 is 14 amino acids long. Per the germline V gene, CDR1 is SGDLS and CDR2 is YYNGEE. In DNA form, the CDR3 reads TGTGCCAGCAGCGCCGGGACTAGCACAGATACGCAGTATTTT. Protein: CASSAGTSTDTQYF.

The genes are TRBV28 and TRBJ1-4, with TRBD1 matching 8 bases. V was pared by 10 bases and J by 7 bases, with 8 bases of the junction left unmatched. Germline values: CDR1 MDHEN, CDR2 SYDVKM. The CDR3 has 13 amino acids. The CDR3 sequence is CATRQGQGEKLFF. The CDR3 coding sequence is TGTGCCACCAGACAGGGGCAGGGTGAAAAACTGTTTTTT.

The gene calls are TRBV5-1 and TRBJ2-2, with a possible D match to TRBD1 (6 bases). CDR3 length equals 14 residues. Germline V CDR1 and CDR2: SGHRS, YFSETQ. V was cut by 7 bases and J by 1 base, with 11 bases left in between. CDR3 sequence reads: CASLETGNTGELFF. CDR3 DNA sequence: TGCGCCAGCTTAGAGACAGGGAACACCGGGGAGCTGTTTTTT. Complete variable domain (other parts from reference TRBV5-1 and TRBJ2-2): KAGVTQTPRYLIKTRGQQVTLSCSPISGHRSVSWYQQTPGQGLQFLFEYFSETQRNKGNFPGRFSGRQFSNSRSEMNVSTLELGDSALYLCASLETGNTGELFFGEGSRLTVL.

The V gene is TRBV2, the J gene TRBJ2-7; the D gene is possibly TRBD1 (6 bases). Germline V lookup: CDR1 SNHLY, CDR2 FYNNEI. Trimming took off 8 bases at V and 7 bases at J, with 18 bases between the two ends. The CDR3 is 13 residues long. In DNA, the CDR3 is TGTGCCAGCGGGAGACAGGTGTTTGTTGAGCAGTACTTC. The encoded protein is CASGRQVFVEQYF.

The rearrangement joins TRBV1 to TRBJ2-2; TRBD2, the table's D call, was not compared with the DNA. TRBV1 is a recognized pseudogene. The CDR3 extends over 15 amino acids. The CDR3 nucleotides read TGCACCAGCAGCCACGGACCTAGCGGGCCCGGGGAGCTGTTTTTT. This encodes CTSSHGPSGPGELFF.

The chain joins TRBV28 to TRBJ2-1; TRBD2 matches at 7 bases. Germline V lookup: CDR1 MDHEN, CDR2 SYDVKM. J lost 4 bases, V lost 7 bases, and 4 bases had no gene match. There are 13 residues in the CDR3. This chain's CDR3 is CASKSGTYNEQFF. The DNA of the CDR3 is TGTGCCAGCAAAAGCGGGACGTACAATGAGCAGTTCTTC.